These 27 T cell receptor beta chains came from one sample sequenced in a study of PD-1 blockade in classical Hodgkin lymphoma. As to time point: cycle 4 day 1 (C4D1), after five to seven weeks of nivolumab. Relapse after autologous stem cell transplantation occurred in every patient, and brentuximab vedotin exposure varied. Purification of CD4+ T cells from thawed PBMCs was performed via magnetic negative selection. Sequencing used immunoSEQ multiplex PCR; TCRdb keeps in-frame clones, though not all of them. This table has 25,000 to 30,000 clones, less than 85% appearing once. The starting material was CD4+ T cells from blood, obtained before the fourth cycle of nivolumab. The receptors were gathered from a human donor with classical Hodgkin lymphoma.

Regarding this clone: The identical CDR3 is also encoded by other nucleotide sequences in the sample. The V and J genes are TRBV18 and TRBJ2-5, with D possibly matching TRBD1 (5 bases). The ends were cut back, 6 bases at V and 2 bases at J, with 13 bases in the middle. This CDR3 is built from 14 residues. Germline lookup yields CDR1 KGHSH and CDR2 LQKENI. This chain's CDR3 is CASSLGQGQETQYF. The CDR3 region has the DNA TGTGCCAGCTCCTTGGGCCAGGGTCAAGAGACCCAGTACTTC.

The CDR3 DNA is TGTGCCAGCAGCCGCCAGGGGTTCCCAACAGATACGCAGTATTTT. It translates to CASSRQGFPTDTQYF. J is TRBJ2-3 and V is TRBV11-3; TRBD1 might be the D (6 bases). CDR1 is SGHNT and CDR2 is YENEEA in the germline V gene. The CDR3 totals 15 residues. V gave up 5 bases and J gave up 3 bases, with 15 bases separating them.

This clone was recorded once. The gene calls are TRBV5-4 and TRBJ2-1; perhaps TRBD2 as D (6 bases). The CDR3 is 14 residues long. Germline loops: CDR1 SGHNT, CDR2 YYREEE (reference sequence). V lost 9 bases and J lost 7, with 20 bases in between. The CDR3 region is CAIWTQGGGNEQFF. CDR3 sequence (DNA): TGTGCCATATGGACTCAGGGTGGAGGGAATGAGCAGTTCTTC.

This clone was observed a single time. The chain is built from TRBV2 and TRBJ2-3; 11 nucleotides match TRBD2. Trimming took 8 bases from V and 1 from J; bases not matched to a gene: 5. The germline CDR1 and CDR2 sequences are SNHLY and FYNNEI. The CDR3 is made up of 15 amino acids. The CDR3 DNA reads TGTGCCAGCGAGCAGGGACTAGCGGGCACAGATACGCAGTATTTT. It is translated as CASEQGLAGTDTQYF. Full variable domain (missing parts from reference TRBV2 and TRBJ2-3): EPEVTQTPSHQVTQMGQEVILRCVPISNHLYFYWYRQILGQKVEFLVSFYNNEISEKSEIFDDQFSVERPDGSNFTLKIRSTKLEDSAMYFCASEQGLAGTDTQYFGPGTRLTVL.

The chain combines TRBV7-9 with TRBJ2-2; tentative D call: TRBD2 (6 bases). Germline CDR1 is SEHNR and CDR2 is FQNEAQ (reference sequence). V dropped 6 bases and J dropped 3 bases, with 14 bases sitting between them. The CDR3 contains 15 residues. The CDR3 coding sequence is TGTGCCAGCAGTTTCGGGGGAACGGACACCGGGGAGCTGTTTTTT. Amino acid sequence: CASSFGGTDTGELFF.

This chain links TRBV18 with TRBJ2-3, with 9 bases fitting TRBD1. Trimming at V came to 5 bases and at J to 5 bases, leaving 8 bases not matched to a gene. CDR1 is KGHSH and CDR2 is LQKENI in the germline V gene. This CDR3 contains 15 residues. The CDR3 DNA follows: TGTGCCAGCTCAATTAATTCGGGACAGGGAGATACGCAGTATTTT. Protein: CASSINSGQGDTQYF. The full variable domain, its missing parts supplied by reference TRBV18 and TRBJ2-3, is NAGVMQNPRHLVRRRGQEARLRCSPMKGHSHVYWYRQLPEEGLKFMVYLQKENIIDESGMPKERFSAEFPKEGPSILRIQQVVRGDSAAYFCASSINSGQGDTQYFGPGTRLTVL.

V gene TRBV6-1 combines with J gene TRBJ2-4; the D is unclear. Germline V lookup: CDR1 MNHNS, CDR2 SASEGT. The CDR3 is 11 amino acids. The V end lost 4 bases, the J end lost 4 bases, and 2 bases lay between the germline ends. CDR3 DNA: TGTGCCAGCAGTGGGAAAAACATTCAGTACTTC. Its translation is CASSGKNIQYF.

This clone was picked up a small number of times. CDR3: CASSVGAGAAVSNTEAFF. The DNA for the CDR3 is TGTGCCAGCAGCGTGGGGGCAGGGGCCGCGGTGAGTAACACTGAAGCTTTCTTT. V and J are TRBV9 and TRBJ1-1; D is possibly TRBD1 (6 bases). The CDR3 contains 18 residues. V lost 2 bases, J lost 2 bases, and 22 bases lay in between. Germline V lookup: CDR1 SGDLS, CDR2 YYNGEE.

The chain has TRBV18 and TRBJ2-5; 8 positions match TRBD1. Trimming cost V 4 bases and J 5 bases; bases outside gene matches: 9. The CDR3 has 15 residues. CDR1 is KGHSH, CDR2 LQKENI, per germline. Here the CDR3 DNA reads TGTGCCAGCTCACAGAGACAGGGGACCGCTGAGACCCAGTACTTC. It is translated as CASSQRQGTAETQYF. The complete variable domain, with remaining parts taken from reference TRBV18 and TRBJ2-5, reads NAGVMQNPRHLVRRRGQEARLRCSPMKGHSHVYWYRQLPEEGLKFMVYLQKENIIDESGMPKERFSAEFPKEGPSILRIQQVVRGDSAAYFCASSQRQGTAETQYFGPGTRLLVL.

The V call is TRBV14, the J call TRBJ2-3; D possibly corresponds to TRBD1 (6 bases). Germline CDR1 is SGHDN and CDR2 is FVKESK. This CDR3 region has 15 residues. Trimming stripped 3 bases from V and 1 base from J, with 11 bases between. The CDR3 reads CASSHDRIGTDTQYF. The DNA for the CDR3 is TGTGCCAGCAGCCACGACAGGATAGGCACAGATACGCAGTATTTT.

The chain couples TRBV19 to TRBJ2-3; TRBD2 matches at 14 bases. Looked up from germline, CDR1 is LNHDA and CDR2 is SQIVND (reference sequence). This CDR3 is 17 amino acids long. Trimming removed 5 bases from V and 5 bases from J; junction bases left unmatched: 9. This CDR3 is CASSPRLAGGPRDTQYF. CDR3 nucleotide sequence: TGTGCCAGTAGTCCGAGACTAGCGGGGGGGCCAAGAGATACGCAGTATTTT.

CDR3 sequence: CASSLRTITYEQYF. CDR3 coding DNA: TGTGCCAGCAGCCTACGGACCATAACCTACGAGCAGTACTTC. V gene TRBV7-9 combines with J gene TRBJ2-7; D remains ambiguous. Trimming took off 5 bases at V and 2 bases at J, with 13 bases between the two ends. The CDR3 runs 14 residues. Germline V gives CDR1 SEHNR, CDR2 FQNEAQ (reference sequence).

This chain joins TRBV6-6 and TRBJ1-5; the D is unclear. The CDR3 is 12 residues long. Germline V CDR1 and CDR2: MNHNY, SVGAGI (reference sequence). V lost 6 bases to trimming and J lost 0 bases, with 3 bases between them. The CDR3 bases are TGTGCCAGCAGAAATAGCAATCAGCCCCAGCATTTT. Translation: CASRNSNQPQHF.

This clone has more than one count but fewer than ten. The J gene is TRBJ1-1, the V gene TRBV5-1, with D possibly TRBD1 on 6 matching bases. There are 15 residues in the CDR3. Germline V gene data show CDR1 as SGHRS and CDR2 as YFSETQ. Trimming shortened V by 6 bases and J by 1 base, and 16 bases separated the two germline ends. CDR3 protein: CASTAGGGANTEAFF. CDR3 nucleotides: TGCGCCAGCACAGCAGGAGGGGGGGCGAACACTGAAGCTTTCTTT.

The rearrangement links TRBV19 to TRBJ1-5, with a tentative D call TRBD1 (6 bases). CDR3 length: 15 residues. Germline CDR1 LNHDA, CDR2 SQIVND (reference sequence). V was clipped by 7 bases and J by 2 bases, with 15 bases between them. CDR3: CASTWGAQGNQPQHF. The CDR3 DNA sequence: TGTGCCAGTACCTGGGGGGCGCAAGGCAATCAGCCCCAGCATTTT.

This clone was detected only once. CDR3 in amino acids: CASSLKSTQNIQYF. In nucleotides, the CDR3 is TGTGCCAGCAGCTTGAAGTCGACCCAAAACATTCAGTACTTC. V is TRBV5-4 and J is TRBJ2-4; unclear D gene. Trimming took 1 base from V and 5 from J, leaving 10 bases between them. This CDR3 is 14 amino acids long. The V gene's germline CDR1 is SGHNT and CDR2 YYREEE (reference sequence).

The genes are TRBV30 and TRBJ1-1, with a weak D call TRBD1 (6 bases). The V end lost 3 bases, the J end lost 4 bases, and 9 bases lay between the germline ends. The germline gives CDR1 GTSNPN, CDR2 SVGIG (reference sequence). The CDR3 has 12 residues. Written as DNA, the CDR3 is TGTGCCTGGAGGGGAGGGGGCACTGAAGCTTTCTTT. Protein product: CAWRGGGTEAFF. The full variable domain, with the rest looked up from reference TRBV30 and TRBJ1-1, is SQTIHQWPATLVQPVGSPLSLECTVEGTSNPNLYWYRQAAGRGLQLLFYSVGIGQISSEVPQNLSASRPQDRQFILSSKKLLLSDSGFYLCAWRGGGTEAFFGQGTRLTVV.

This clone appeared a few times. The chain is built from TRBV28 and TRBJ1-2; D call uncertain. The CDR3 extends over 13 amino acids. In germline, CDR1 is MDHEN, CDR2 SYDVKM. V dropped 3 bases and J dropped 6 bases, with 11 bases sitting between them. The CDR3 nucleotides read TGTGCCAGCAGTTTTCTAGTCAGGAATGGCTACACCTTC. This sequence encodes CASSFLVRNGYTF.

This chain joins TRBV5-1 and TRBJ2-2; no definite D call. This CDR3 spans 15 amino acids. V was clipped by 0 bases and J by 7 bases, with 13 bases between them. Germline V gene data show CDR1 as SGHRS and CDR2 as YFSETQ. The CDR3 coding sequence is TGCGCCAGCAGCTTGGACGCGGTTGTCGGCGGGGAGCTGTTTTTT. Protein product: CASSLDAVVGGELFF.

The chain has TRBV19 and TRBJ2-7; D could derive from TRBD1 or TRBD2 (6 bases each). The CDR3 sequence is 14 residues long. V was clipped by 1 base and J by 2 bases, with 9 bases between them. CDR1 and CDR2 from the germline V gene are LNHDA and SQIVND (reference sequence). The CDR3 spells CASSIGGGTYEQYF. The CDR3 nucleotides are TGTGCCAGTAGTATAGGAGGGGGGACCTACGAGCAGTACTTC.

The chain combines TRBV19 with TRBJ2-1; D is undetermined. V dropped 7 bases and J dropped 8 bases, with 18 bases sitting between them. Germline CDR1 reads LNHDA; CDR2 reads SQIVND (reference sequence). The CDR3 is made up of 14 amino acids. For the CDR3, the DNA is TGTGCCAGTACCCAAGATGGTCCTAGAGATGAGCAGTTCTTC. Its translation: CASTQDGPRDEQFF.

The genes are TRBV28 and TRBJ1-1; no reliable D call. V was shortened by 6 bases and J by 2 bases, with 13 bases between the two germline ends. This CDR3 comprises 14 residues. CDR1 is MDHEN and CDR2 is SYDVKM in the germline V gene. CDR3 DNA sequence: TGTGCCAGCAGCCGCTGGGGATTAAACACTGAAGCTTTCTTT. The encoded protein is CASSRWGLNTEAFF. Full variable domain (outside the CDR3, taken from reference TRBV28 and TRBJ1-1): DVKVTQSSRYLVKRTGEKVFLECVQDMDHENMFWYRQDPGLGLRLIYFSYDVKMKEKGDIPEGYSVSREKKERFSLILESASTNQTSMYLCASSRWGLNTEAFFGQGTRLTVV.

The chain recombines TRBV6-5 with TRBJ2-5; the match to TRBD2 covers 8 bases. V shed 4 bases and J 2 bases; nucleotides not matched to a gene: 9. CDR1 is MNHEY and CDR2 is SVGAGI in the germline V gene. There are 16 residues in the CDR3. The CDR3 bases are TGTGCCAGCAGTTCCCTCGCGGGAGGCCCACAAGAGACCCAGTACTTC. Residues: CASSSLAGGPQETQYF.

The CDR3 nucleotides read TGTGCCAGCAGCCAATTAGGAGGTAGCGGGAGAGGCTACGAGCAGTACTTC. Translation: CASSQLGGSGRGYEQYF. This rearrangement joins TRBV14 to TRBJ2-7, with 9 nucleotides matching TRBD2. Trimming at V came to 2 bases and at J to 3 bases, leaving 11 bases not matched to a gene. Germline V gene data show CDR1 as SGHDN and CDR2 as FVKESK. This CDR3 spans 17 amino acids. The full variable domain, its missing parts supplied by reference TRBV14 and TRBJ2-7, is EAGVTQFPSHSVIEKGQTVTLRCDPISGHDNLYWYRRVMGKEIKFLLHFVKESKQDESGMPNNRFLAERTGGTYSTLKVQPAELEDSGVYFCASSQLGGSGRGYEQYFGPGTRLTVT.

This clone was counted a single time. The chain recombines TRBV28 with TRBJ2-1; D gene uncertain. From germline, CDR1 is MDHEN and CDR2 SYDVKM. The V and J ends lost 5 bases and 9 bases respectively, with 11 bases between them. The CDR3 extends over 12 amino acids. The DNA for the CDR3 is TGTGCCAGCAGTATCCTAGTTGGTGAGCAGTTCTTC. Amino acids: CASSILVGEQFF.

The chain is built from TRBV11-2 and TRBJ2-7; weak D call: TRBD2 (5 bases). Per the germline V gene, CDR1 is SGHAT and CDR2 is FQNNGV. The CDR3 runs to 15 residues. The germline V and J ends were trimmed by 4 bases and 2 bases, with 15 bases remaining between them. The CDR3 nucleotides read TGTGCCAGCAGCTCAAGGACGGAGGCCCCCTACGAGCAGTACTTC. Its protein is CASSSRTEAPYEQYF.

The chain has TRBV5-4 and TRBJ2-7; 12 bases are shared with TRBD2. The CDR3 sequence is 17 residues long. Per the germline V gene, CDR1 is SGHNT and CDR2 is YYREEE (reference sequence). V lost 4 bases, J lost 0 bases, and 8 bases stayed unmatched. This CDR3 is CASSPPRTSGNSYEQYF. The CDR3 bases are TGTGCCAGCAGCCCCCCCCGGACTAGCGGGAACTCCTACGAGCAGTACTTC.